This record looks at one T cell receptor (beta chain) sequence and its context. The data derive from a study of long-term antiretroviral therapy in people with HIV. Germline CDR1 reads SGHNT; CDR2 reads YYREEE (reference sequence). CDR3 length: 16 residues. V shed 1 base and J shed 3 bases, with 14 bases lying between them. Researchers ran immunoSEQ v3.0 at survey level. Researchers set sequencing to target about 40,000-55,000 T-cell genomes per sample. The protocol was immunoSEQ multiplex PCR, while the TCRdb copy is restricted to in-frame clones and leaves out a portion. Among about 25,000 clones listed, 65% to 85% were seen once.

This rearrangement joins TRBV5-4 to TRBJ1-3; D is uncertain. The receptor was isolated from a man aged 18 to 29 with HIV. Sequenced here: unsorted PBMCs, sampled 3 years after starting antiretroviral therapy. The CDR3 nucleotides are TGTGCCAGCAGCTTGTCTATTTCCGGGATTGGAAACACCATATATTTT. Its translation is CASSLSISGIGNTIYF. Full variable domain (missing parts from reference TRBV5-4 and TRBJ1-3): ETGVTQSPTHLIKTRGQQVTLRCSSQSGHNTVSWYQQALGQGPQFIFQYYREEENGRGNFPPRFSGLQFPNYSSELNVNALELDDSALYLCASSLSISGIGNTIYFGEGSWLTVV.